Each of the 4 T cell receptor beta chains below was sequenced from the same sample in a study of beta chain features in type 1 diabetes. Expressed TCRB transcripts were sequenced because the entire RNA isolate underwent reverse transcription. The table came from immunoSEQ multiplex PCR; TCRdb's copy has only in-frame clones and leaves some out. The top ten hold about 0.02% of the sample, which has roughly 400,000 clones, roughly 16% seen once. The sequenced material came from naive CD4+ T cells from blood. Receptors were obtained from a woman aged 18-29 years in good health.

This sequence joins TRBV11-2 and TRBJ2-1, with 10 positions matching TRBD2. Trimming cost V 5 bases and J 3 bases; bases outside gene matches: 7. This CDR3 has 16 residues. Germline lookup yields CDR1 SGHAT and CDR2 FQNNGV. The CDR3: CASSRTTSGIYNEQFF. CDR3 DNA sequence: TGTGCCAGCAGCCGGACCACTAGCGGGATCTACAATGAGCAGTTCTTC.

The chain combines TRBV7-9 with TRBJ2-2; TRBD1 is a possible D gene (6 bases). Germline loops: CDR1 SEHNR, CDR2 FQNEAQ (reference sequence). The CDR3 length is 17 residues. V was clipped by 7 bases and J by 2 bases, with 20 bases between them. This CDR3 reads CASIFSRQALNTGELFF. CDR3 DNA sequence: TGTGCCAGCATCTTTTCTAGACAGGCTCTAAACACCGGGGAGCTGTTTTTT.

The table lists this clone with a few counts. This specimen includes other DNA sequences encoding the same CDR3. The rearrangement uses TRBV29-1 and TRBJ2-3, with D possibly matching TRBD1 (6 bases). Trimming stripped 5 bases from V and 0 bases from J, with 12 bases between. There are 14 residues in the CDR3. In germline, CDR1 is SQVTM, CDR2 ANQGSEA. This chain's CDR3 is CSVTGQTSTDTQYF. The CDR3 nucleotides read TGCAGCGTTACAGGGCAAACTAGCACAGATACGCAGTATTTT.

The chain has TRBV6-5 and TRBJ2-7; 7 bases match TRBD1. The CDR3 runs 15 residues. V dropped 5 bases and J dropped 3; count of bases not matched to a gene: 10. Germline lookup yields CDR1 MNHEY and CDR2 SVGAGI. Written as DNA, the CDR3 is TGTGCCAGCAGTCCTAGGACAGGCTTCATCTACGAGCAGTACTTC. Protein product: CASSPRTGFIYEQYF.